These T cell receptor beta chains were read from a single sample in a study of OX40 agonist ivuxolimab in advanced cancers. Method: immunoSEQ multiplex PCR; TCRdb's copy keeps in-frame clones and lacks some. The data contain some 50,000 clones, around 90% of them singletons. The sample was CD4+ or CD8+ T cells sorted from blood, taken in a trial of the OX40 agonist ivuxolimab. The source is an adult with an advanced solid tumor such as melanoma, head and neck, liver or kidney cancer. Both conserved end residues are part of each CDR3. D genes are given only for firm matches. Clone size is given for some rows only: seen once, a few or many times, or a class if the clone is expanded.

j_call v_call d_call clone_size cdr3_aa cdr3_nt
TRBJ1-1 TRBV27 NA few CASSLGVKAFF TGTGCCAGCAGTTTGGGAGTCAAAGCTTTCTTT
TRBJ2-7 TRBV5-6 NA NA CASCRGSLYEQYF TGTGCCAGCTGTAGGGGGTCTCTCTACGAGCAGTACTTC
TRBJ1-2 TRBV6-5 TRBD1 NA CASSYTGTAGGYTF TGTGCCAGCAGTTACACCGGGACAGCGGGAGGCTACACCTTC
TRBJ2-7 TRBV7-9 TRBD2 NA CASSLGIITSGSQEQYF TGTGCCAGCAGCTTAGGTATCATAACTAGCGGGAGTCAGGAGCAGTACTTC
TRBJ2-5 TRBV6-5 NA NA CASSIDRETQYF TGTGCCAGCAGTATTGATAGGGAGACCCAGTACTTC
TRBJ1-1 TRBV6-5 TRBD1 NA CASSYATGGTEAFF TGTGCCAGCAGTTACGCGACAGGGGGCACTGAAGCTTTCTTT
TRBJ2-2 TRBV28 TRBD2 once CASSFRASGITGELFF TGTGCCAGCAGTTTTAGGGCTAGCGGAATCACCGGGGAGCTGTTTTTT
TRBJ2-7 TRBV27 TRBD2 NA CASSLSGGVSYEQYF TGTGCCAGCAGTTTATCGGGGGGGGTCTCCTACGAGCAGTACTTC
TRBJ2-1 TRBV9 TRBD2 NA CASLRVAGDNEQFF TGTGCCAGCCTCCGAGTAGCGGGGGACAATGAGCAGTTCTTC
TRBJ2-7 TRBV15 NA NA CATSSSRSLAYEQYF TGTGCCACCAGCAGTAGCAGGTCCCTTGCCTACGAGCAGTACTTC
TRBJ2-7 TRBV28 TRBD1 NA CASGDRVPYEQYF TGTGCCAGCGGGGACAGGGTACCCTACGAGCAGTACTTC
TRBJ2-2 TRBV29-1 NA NA CSVGGENTGELFF TGCAGCGTTGGTGGGGAGAACACCGGGGAGCTGTTTTTT
TRBJ1-1 TRBV11-2 NA NA CASSFEPSGNTEAFF TGTGCCAGCAGCTTTGAGCCGTCGGGGAACACTGAAGCTTTCTTT
TRBJ2-7 TRBV29-1 TRBD1 NA CSVEGQGSSYEQYF TGCAGCGTTGAAGGACAGGGATCCTCCTACGAGCAGTACTTC
TRBJ2-7 TRBV6-5 NA NA CASSLAGPNYEQYF TGTGCCAGCAGCCTCGCCGGGCCCAACTACGAGCAGTACTTC
TRBJ2-5 TRBV4-1 NA NA CASSQDRASGSHQETQYF TGCGCCAGCAGCCAAGATCGTGCGAGCGGAAGCCACCAAGAGACCCAGTACTTC
TRBJ1-5 TRBV7-9 TRBD1 NA CASSGEVRTGGNQPQHF TGTGCCAGCAGCGGTGAGGTGCGGACAGGGGGGAATCAGCCCCAGCATTTT
TRBJ1-1 TRBV7-9 NA NA CASSLGQGTNAEAFF TGTGCCAGCAGCTTAGGTCAGGGGACGAACGCTGAAGCTTTCTTT
TRBJ2-7 TRBV7-9 TRBD1 NA CASSRDSLYEQYF TGTGCCAGCAGCCGGGACAGCCTCTACGAGCAGTACTTC
TRBJ2-3 TRBV19 NA NA CATQGRSYSDTQYF TGTGCCACCCAGGGGAGGAGTTACTCAGATACGCAGTATTTT
TRBJ2-3 TRBV4-2 NA once CASSQEKQPTDTQYF TGTGCCAGCAGCCAAGAGAAACAGCCCACAGATACGCAGTATTTT
TRBJ1-5 TRBV19 NA NA CASSIESPGAPQHF TGTGCCAGTAGTATCGAATCTCCGGGAGCTCCCCAGCATTTT
TRBJ1-1 TRBV6-5 NA NA CASSYGEGTEAFF TGTGCCAGCAGTTACGGAGAGGGCACTGAAGCTTTCTTT
TRBJ2-7 TRBV28 TRBD1 NA CASRLGQVSYEQYF TGTGCCAGCAGGTTAGGACAGGTGTCCTACGAGCAGTACTTC
TRBJ2-7 TRBV5-4 NA NA CASSLGRQGNYEQYF TGTGCCAGCAGCTTGGGACGGCAGGGGAACTACGAGCAGTACTTC
TRBJ2-3 TRBV5-6 NA NA CASSLVGRADTQYF TGTGCCAGCAGCTTGGTAGGTCGCGCAGATACGCAGTATTTT
TRBJ1-4 TRBV6-1 TRBD1 NA CASNPDRYREKLFF TGTGCCAGCAACCCGGACAGGTATCGTGAAAAACTGTTTTTT
TRBJ2-3 TRBV6-1 TRBD2 NA CASSDRMGGRTTQYF TGTGCCAGCAGTGATCGCATGGGCGGGAGAACTACGCAGTATTTT
TRBJ1-1 TRBV19 NA once CASSIGGNTEAFF TGTGCCAGTAGTATCGGCGGGAACACTGAAGCTTTCTTT
TRBJ2-1 TRBV19 NA NA CASSIIFSYNEQFF TGTGCCAGTAGTATCATCTTCTCCTACAATGAGCAGTTCTTC
TRBJ2-3 TRBV7-2 TRBD2 NA CASSFAGGRTDTQYF TGTGCCAGCAGCTTTGCGGGGGGGCGCACAGATACGCAGTATTTT
TRBJ2-7 TRBV10-2 NA NA CASSLAGTYEQYF TGCGCCAGCAGCCTTGCGGGGACCTACGAGCAGTACTTC
TRBJ1-2 TRBV9 NA NA CASSVSTGYLYGYTF TGTGCCAGCAGCGTATCTACAGGGTACCTCTATGGCTACACCTTC
TRBJ1-2 TRBV6-1 NA NA CASSEARNYGYTF TGTGCCAGCAGTGAAGCACGTAACTATGGCTACACCTTC
TRBJ1-1 TRBV30 NA few CAWSVHREAFF TGTGCCTGGAGTGTACACAGAGAAGCTTTCTTT
TRBJ2-7 TRBV4-1 NA NA CASSPRALDTYEQYF TGCGCCAGCAGCCCTCGGGCCTTGGATACCTACGAGCAGTACTTC
TRBJ2-1 TRBV9 NA NA CASSSVVSGVGTKDNEQFF TGTGCCAGCAGCTCAGTGGTATCTGGGGTAGGGACCAAGGACAATGAGCAGTTCTTC
TRBJ1-1 TRBV7-9 TRBD1 NA CASSQGATEAFF TGTGCCAGCAGCCAGGGGGCCACTGAAGCTTTCTTT
TRBJ2-5 TRBV5-4 NA NA CASSLLGYQETQYF TGTGCCAGCAGCTTGCTAGGGTACCAAGAGACCCAGTACTTC
TRBJ1-4 TRBV28 TRBD1 NA CASGGRYGDRGNEKLFF TGTGCCAGCGGAGGAAGATACGGGGACAGGGGGAATGAAAAACTGTTTTTT
TRBJ1-1 TRBV27 NA NA CASRSNTEAFF TGTGCCAGCCGGTCTAACACTGAAGCTTTCTTT
TRBJ2-1 TRBV9 NA NA CASSRGISSYNEQFF TGTGCCAGCAGCCGGGGGATCAGCTCCTACAATGAGCAGTTCTTC
TRBJ1-5 TRBV7-9 NA NA CASSGDYFSDQPQHF TGTGCCAGCAGCGGAGACTACTTCAGCGATCAGCCCCAGCATTTT
TRBJ2-1 TRBV7-9 NA NA CASSYSEDAAQFF TGTGCCAGCAGTTATTCGGAGGACGCTGCGCAGTTCTTC